Listed below are T cell receptor beta chains from one sample, sequenced in a study of immune evolution from preneoplasia to lung adenocarcinoma. Only in-frame clones appear in the TCRdb table, and some are missing; sequencing was by immunoSEQ multiplex PCR. The sample includes 35,000 or so clones, 74% seen only once; the top ten take about 6%. Sequencing input: FFPE invasive lung adenocarcinoma tissue. Receptors originate from a person aged 60 to 70 with lung adenocarcinoma. Both conserved end residues are part of each CDR3. The D gene is left open where the match is weak. Rows may omit the clone size; those that give it use once, few, many or a size class.

d_call,v_call,clone_size,j_call,cdr3_aa,cdr3_nt
NA,TRBV28,few,TRBJ1-2,CASNFPGSNGYTF,TGTGCCAGCAATTTTCCGGGGAGTAATGGCTACACCTTC
TRBD1,TRBV4-1,NA,TRBJ2-2,CASSSRLTGTGDTGELFF,TGCGCCAGCAGCAGTAGACTGACCGGGACAGGGGACACCGGGGAGCTGTTTTTT
NA,TRBV28,NA,TRBJ1-2,CASWDGSYGYTF,TGTGCCAGCTGGGACGGAAGCTATGGCTACACCTTC
TRBD1,TRBV19,NA,TRBJ1-5,CASCRDSYSNQPQHF,TGTGCCAGTTGCCGGGACAGTTATAGCAATCAGCCCCAGCATTTT
NA,TRBV12-5,NA,TRBJ1-1,CASTQHEPNTEAFF,TGTGCTAGTACCCAACACGAGCCGAACACTGAAGCTTTCTTT
NA,TRBV28,NA,TRBJ2-7,CASSLKGVGTYEQYF,TGTGCCAGCAGTTTAAAGGGGGTGGGCACCTACGAGCAGTACTTC
TRBD1,TRBV5-8,NA,TRBJ1-5,CASSLGSVGQGATGQHF,TGTGCCAGCAGCTTGGGTAGCGTGGGACAGGGAGCCACCGGACAGCATTTT
NA,TRBV29-1,NA,TRBJ1-1,CSVPPGKNTKAFF,TGCAGCGTTCCCCCCGGGAAGAACACTAAAGCTTTCTTT
NA,TRBV7-8,NA,TRBJ1-5,CASSPTYESGQPQHF,TGTGCCAGCAGCCCCACCTACGAAAGCGGTCAGCCCCAGCATTTT
NA,TRBV30,few,TRBJ2-1,CAWSVGSGYNEQFF,TGTGCCTGGAGTGTAGGGTCGGGGTACAATGAGCAGTTCTTC
TRBD1,TRBV6-1,NA,TRBJ1-2,CASRTGTGYTF,TGTGCCAGCAGGACAGGGACTGGCTACACCTTC
TRBD2,TRBV7-2,NA,TRBJ2-3,CASSLAGGRSDTQYF,TGTGCCAGCAGCTTAGCGGGAGGGCGATCAGATACGCAGTATTTT
NA,TRBV7-9,NA,TRBJ2-1,CASSPYGGSKDEQFF,TGTGCCAGCAGCCCATATGGGGGTTCAAAGGATGAGCAGTTCTTC
TRBD1,TRBV19,once,TRBJ1-1,CASRRTGSTEAFF,TGTGCCAGTAGAAGGACAGGTTCCACTGAAGCTTTCTTT
TRBD2,TRBV7-9,NA,TRBJ2-2,CASSLERSGRATGELFF,TGTGCCAGCAGCTTAGAGCGGAGCGGGAGGGCCACCGGGGAGCTGTTTTTT
TRBD1,TRBV19,NA,TRBJ1-5,CASSIDRTGLGQPQHF,TGTGCCAGTAGTATAGATCGGACAGGGTTGGGTCAGCCCCAGCATTTT
TRBD1,TRBV2,NA,TRBJ1-2,CASTGQGVYGYTF,TGTGCCAGCACGGGACAGGGGGTCTATGGCTACACCTTC
NA,TRBV5-1,once,TRBJ2-1,CASSLGYLSYNEQFF,TGCGCCAGCAGCTTGGGATACCTGTCTTACAATGAGCAGTTCTTC
NA,TRBV5-1,few,TRBJ2-1,CASSAGTRVDEQFF,TGCGCCAGCAGTGCGGGGACGAGGGTGGATGAGCAGTTCTTC
TRBD1,TRBV18,once,TRBJ1-3,CASSPPGQPGSGNTIYF,TGTGCCAGCTCACCACCGGGACAGCCTGGCTCTGGAAACACCATATATTTT
TRBD1,TRBV9,NA,TRBJ1-4,CASSPQGVRGEKLFF,TGTGCCAGCAGCCCCCAGGGGGTAAGGGGTGAAAAACTGTTTTTT
TRBD1,TRBV4-2,once,TRBJ1-1,CASRKARDRGRNTEAFF,TGTGCCAGCAGGAAAGCAAGGGACAGGGGGAGGAACACTGAAGCTTTCTTT
TRBD1,TRBV7-2,NA,TRBJ2-7,CASSLTGTGAYEQYF,TGTGCCAGCAGCTTAACCGGGACAGGGGCCTACGAGCAGTACTTC
NA,TRBV23-1,NA,TRBJ2-4,CASTSRKGDKNIQYF,TGCGCCAGCACCTCCCGGAAGGGTGACAAAAACATTCAGTACTTC
TRBD2,TRBV18,NA,TRBJ2-1,CASSLAGVFNEQFF,TGTGCCAGCTCTCTAGCGGGAGTTTTCAATGAGCAGTTCTTC
NA,TRBV21-1,NA,TRBJ1-2,CASSPLRGANF,TGTGCCAGCAGCCCCCTCCGGGGAGCTAACTTC
TRBD1,TRBV28,once,TRBJ1-5,CASSSPGTGINQPQHF,TGTGCCAGCAGTTCCCCGGGGACAGGGATCAATCAGCCCCAGCATTTT
NA,TRBV2,NA,TRBJ2-2,CASSIKMTGELFF,TGTGCCAGCTCGATAAAGATGACCGGGGAGCTGTTTTTT
NA,TRBV18,NA,TRBJ2-1,CASSPAPRDAQFF,TGTGCCAGCTCACCAGCCCCCCGGGACGCACAGTTCTTC
NA,TRBV7-9,NA,TRBJ1-1,CASSLTESTEAFF,TGTGCCAGCAGCTTAACGGAGAGCACTGAAGCTTTCTTT
TRBD1,TRBV19,NA,TRBJ1-4,CASTSGQGAEKLFF,TGTGCCAGTACCTCGGGACAGGGAGCCGAAAAACTGTTTTTT
NA,TRBV28,NA,TRBJ2-4,CASGVLQGGKNIQYF,TGTGCCAGCGGAGTCTTACAGGGTGGCAAAAACATTCAGTACTTC
TRBD2,TRBV4-2,NA,TRBJ2-3,CASSVTAGTRFDTQYF,TGTGCCAGCAGCGTTACCGCCGGGACTAGGTTTGATACGCAGTATTTT
TRBD1,TRBV15,NA,TRBJ2-1,CATSIGQGAVNEQFF,TGTGCCACCAGCATCGGACAGGGCGCCGTGAATGAGCAGTTCTTC
NA,TRBV6-5,once,TRBJ1-1,CASSQQGNTEAFF,TGTGCCAGCAGTCAGCAAGGGAACACTGAAGCTTTCTTT
NA,TRBV2,medium-sized,TRBJ1-5,CASAGDSNQPQHF,TGTGCCAGCGCAGGGGATAGCAATCAGCCCCAGCATTTT
NA,TRBV4-3,NA,TRBJ1-1,CASSQQGLNTEAFF,TGCGCCAGCAGCCAACAGGGCCTGAACACTGAAGCTTTCTTT
NA,TRBV11-3,NA,TRBJ2-1,CASSPTAVEQFF,TGTGCCAGCAGTCCGACAGCCGTAGAGCAGTTCTTC
NA,TRBV7-2,NA,TRBJ1-5,CASSLVSGVGQPQHF,TGTGCCAGCAGCTTAGTATCGGGGGTTGGGCAGCCCCAGCATTTT
NA,TRBV13,NA,TRBJ2-1,CASSLRTHSYNEQFF,TGTGCCAGCAGCCTCCGGACACACTCCTACAATGAGCAGTTCTTC
NA,TRBV28,NA,TRBJ2-7,CASSPMYPRAGTSEQYF,TGTGCCAGCAGTCCTATGTACCCCCGGGCAGGGACCTCCGAGCAGTACTTC
NA,TRBV29-1,NA,TRBJ1-5,CRTTPQINQPQHF,TGCAGAACTACCCCACAGATCAATCAGCCCCAGCATTTT
TRBD2,TRBV27,NA,TRBJ2-7,CASWKREEYEQYF,TGTGCCAGCTGGAAACGGGAGGAGTACGAGCAGTACTTC
NA,TRBV6-4,NA,TRBJ2-2,CASSQAPFGELFF,TGTGCCAGCAGCCAAGCCCCCTTTGGGGAGCTGTTTTTT
NA,TRBV7-9,NA,TRBJ2-5,CASSSLAETQYF,TGTGCCAGCAGCTCCCTGGCGGAGACCCAGTACTTC